The T cell receptor beta chain described here comes from a study of blood T cells in healthy people across ages. Whole-study results and caveats: Higher diversity, along with more naive CD4+ cells, distinguished long-lived donors from aged donors. From one million sequenced T cells, diversity estimates were lower bounds.

The V gene lost 3 bases and the J gene lost 8 bases, with 13 bases spanning the gap. Germline loops: CDR1 LGHNA, CDR2 YSLEER. The CDR3 loop spans 13 amino acids. This clonotype was found a few times. Its antigen is still unknown. Alongside a J-beta primer mix, a sample-barcoded 5' primer served in a second PCR lasting about 6 to 11 cycles. Each of the cDNA molecules was tagged by a template-switch adaptor with 12 random nucleotides. TCRdb re-called the 5' RACE reads with MiXCR, one entry per CDR3 protein. The table includes under 1,000,000 distinct CDR3 sequences, roughly 35% detected once. Sequences were obtained from blood. V is TRBV4-3 and J is TRBJ1-2; a possible D gene is TRBD1 (6 bases). The clonotype was recovered from a man between 18 and 35 years old in good health. The CDR3 here is CASSHLGGEGYTF. The CDR3 DNA sequence: TGCGCCAGCAGCCACCTAGGGGGGGAGGGCTACACCTTC.